Below, 15 T cell receptor beta chains from the same sample are listed, as sequenced in a study of fetal regulatory T cell absence and autoimmunity. The repertoire was sequenced with immunoSEQ multiplex PCR; TCRdb's copy has only in-frame clones and lacks some. The repertoire holds 45,000 to 50,000 clones, with roughly 80% as singletons. Sequencing used cord blood. The receptors here all came from a newborn boy with IPEX syndrome.

CDR3 sequence reads: CASVYSVAANTGELFF. CDR3 DNA: TGTGCCAGTGTATACTCGGTGGCGGCGAACACCGGGGAGCTGTTTTTT. The rearrangement joins TRBV19 to TRBJ2-2; D unresolved. Germline values: CDR1 LNHDA, CDR2 SQIVND (reference sequence). The CDR3 consists of 16 residues. The V gene lost 8 bases and the J gene lost 0 bases, with 16 bases spanning the gap.

This chain joins TRBV5-1 and TRBJ2-7; either TRBD1 or TRBD2 may fit D (5 bases each). V was trimmed by 4 bases and J by 0 bases, leaving 11 bases between them. The germline V gene encodes CDR1 SGHRS and CDR2 YFSETQ. This CDR3 contains 14 residues. The CDR3 here is CASSPGLYSYEQYF. In DNA, the CDR3 is TGCGCCAGCAGCCCGGGGCTCTACTCCTACGAGCAGTACTTC.

The chain recombines TRBV7-2 with TRBJ1-5, with TRBD1 as a possible D gene (6 bases). Germline V gene sequence: CDR1 SGHTA, CDR2 FQGNSA. V lost 2 bases to trimming and J lost 2 bases, with 7 bases between them. The CDR3 extends over 14 amino acids. The DNA for the CDR3 is TGTGCCAGCAGCTTAAGGGGGGGCAATCAGCCCCAGCATTTT. Protein product: CASSLRGGNQPQHF.

The chain uses TRBV5-8 and TRBJ2-1; the match to TRBD1 covers 11 bases. Trimming at V came to 0 bases and at J to 8 bases, leaving 7 bases not matched to a gene. CDR3 length equals 16 residues. From germline, CDR1 is SGHTS and CDR2 YDEGEE. In DNA, the CDR3 is TGTGCCAGCAGCTTGGAGGACAGGGGGCTATACGATGAGCAGTTCTTC. Translated, it gives CASSLEDRGLYDEQFF.

The chain employs TRBV6-6 and TRBJ1-2; no clear D gene. Per germline, CDR1 MNHNY and CDR2 SVGAGI (reference sequence). V dropped 0 bases and J dropped 2 bases, with 1 base sitting between them. CDR3 length: 12 amino acids. CDR3 bases: TGTGCCAGCAGTTACTCAAACTATGGCTACACCTTC. It encodes CASSYSNYGYTF.

This rearrangement joins TRBV19 to TRBJ2-1; D is ambiguous. The CDR3 extends over 11 amino acids. Trimming removed 3 bases from V and 7 bases from J, with 4 bases in between. The V gene's germline CDR1 is LNHDA and CDR2 SQIVND (reference sequence). DNA for the CDR3: TGTGCCAGTAGTATGTGGAATGAGCAGTTCTTC. Amino acid sequence: CASSMWNEQFF.

The genes are TRBV9 and TRBJ2-1, with D hard to call. The V end lost 4 bases, the J end lost 2 bases, and 16 bases lay between the germline ends. The germline V gene has CDR1 SGDLS and CDR2 YYNGEE. The CDR3 runs 16 residues. DNA of the CDR3: TGTGCCAGCAGCCCACCGGGCCGTGGGACCTACAATGAGCAGTTCTTC. Translation gives CASSPPGRGTYNEQFF.

The chain links TRBV2 to TRBJ2-1, with TRBD2 identical over 13 bases. The ends lost 6 bases at V and 9 bases at J; junction bases unmatched: 8. Germline CDR1 is SNHLY and CDR2 is FYNNEI. The CDR3 runs 15 residues. The CDR3 DNA reads TGTGCCAGCAGGACCACTAGCGGGAGGGCCCGTGAGCAGTTCTTC. Protein sequence: CASRTTSGRAREQFF.

The chain links TRBV29-1 to TRBJ2-2; 14 bases align to TRBD2. Germline trimming cut 3 bases from V and 6 bases from J; bases unmatched to any gene: 6. The germline CDR1 and CDR2 sequences are SQVTM and ANQGSEA. The CDR3 has 16 amino acids. Written as DNA, the CDR3 is TGCAGCGTTGAGGGAGGGACTAGCGGGAGACCCGGGGAGCTGTTTTTT. Translation gives CSVEGGTSGRPGELFF.

This clone has more than one count but fewer than ten. The chain couples TRBV11-3 to TRBJ2-7; D is uncertain. Germline-derived CDR1 and CDR2 are SGHNT and YENEEA. The V gene lost 1 base and the J gene lost 2 bases, with 3 bases spanning the gap. The CDR3 spans 12 residues. CDR3 amino acids: CASSLAAYEQYF. The CDR3 DNA follows: TGTGCCAGCAGCTTAGCCGCCTACGAGCAGTACTTC.

The chain employs TRBV10-2 and TRBJ2-2, with no clear D. Per germline, CDR1 WSHSY and CDR2 SAAADI. V lost 5 bases to trimming and J lost 1 base, with 17 bases between them. CDR3 length: 17 amino acids. In nucleotides, the CDR3 is TGCGCCAGCAGTCCCAATCCCCCAGTAAAGAACACCGGGGAGCTGTTTTTT. Encoded protein: CASSPNPPVKNTGELFF.

This chain joins TRBV6-6 and TRBJ2-1; D is ambiguous. This CDR3 has 13 residues. Between the trimmed V and J ends, which lost 4 bases and 4 bases, there was a span of 8 bases. CDR1 and CDR2 from the germline V gene are MNHNY and SVGAGI (reference sequence). This CDR3 reads CASSWTPYNEQFF. DNA of the CDR3: TGTGCCAGCAGTTGGACCCCTTACAATGAGCAGTTCTTC.

V is TRBV13 and J is TRBJ1-2; possible D gene TRBD1, 5 bases. The CDR3 contains 14 residues. Per germline, CDR1 PRHDT and CDR2 FYEKMQ (reference sequence). Trimming took off 2 bases at V and 8 bases at J, with 15 bases between the two ends. CDR3 residues: CASSLSWGGEGYTF. CDR3 DNA sequence: TGTGCCAGCAGCTTAAGTTGGGGGGGTGAGGGCTACACCTTC. The whole variable domain, remainder taken from reference TRBV13 and TRBJ1-2, is AAGVIQSPRHLIKEKRETATLKCYPIPRHDTVYWYQQGPGQDPQFLISFYEKMQSDKGSIPDRFSAQQFSDYHSELNMSSLELGDSALYFCASSLSWGGEGYTFGSGTRLTVV.

The chain joins TRBV9 to TRBJ2-3; unclear D gene. The germline V gene has CDR1 SGDLS and CDR2 YYNGEE. Trimming stripped 4 bases from V and 4 bases from J, with 4 bases between. This CDR3 spans 11 amino acids. The CDR3 bases are TGTGCCAGCAGCAATGCAGATACGCAGTATTTT. This codes for CASSNADTQYF.

This sequence joins TRBV6-6 and TRBJ2-5; 12 bases match TRBD1. Germline lookup yields CDR1 MNHNY and CDR2 SVGAGI (reference sequence). The CDR3 is made up of 16 amino acids. J lost 2 bases, V lost 6 bases, and 7 bases had no gene match. The DNA for the CDR3 is TGTGCCAGCAGCCCCAGGGACAGGGGGCTACAAGAGACCCAGTACTTC. Translated, it gives CASSPRDRGLQETQYF.